The T cell receptor beta chain described here comes from a study of cytomegalovirus exposure and HLA in healthy donors. Findings and limits, study-wide: According to an earlier analysis, most TCR beta V segments yielded productive rearrangements about 90% or about 30% of the time. Excluded were some V segments that proved indistinguishable, including TRBV6-2 and TRBV6-3. Immune exposure information available was restricted to CMV serostatus.

As concerns this clone: Its matching antigen is unknown.

The PCR made use of 60 Vbeta and 13 Jbeta primers. TCRdb keeps only in-frame clones here, not all; method: immunoSEQ multiplex PCR. The table lists roughly 150,000 clones, 60% to 80% of them singletons. Healthy bone marrow donors supplied every sample. Germline CDR1 reads SGHTA; CDR2 reads FQGTGA. The CDR3 loop spans 14 amino acids. V lost 4 bases, J lost 6 bases, and 4 bases stayed unmatched. The sequence came from a woman between 40 and 55 years old in good health and CMV-seronegative. V gene TRBV7-3 combines with J gene TRBJ2-3, with 10 bases matching TRBD2. Input material: PBMCs. CDR3 in amino acids: CASSSTSGDDTQYF. The CDR3, as DNA: TGTGCCAGCAGCTCCACTAGCGGGGACGATACGCAGTATTTT. The full variable domain, in which reference TRBV7-3 and TRBJ2-3 provide the parts outside the CDR3, is GAGVSQTPSNKVTEKGKYVELRCDPISGHTALYWYRQSLGQGPEFLIYFQGTGAADDSGLPNDRFFAVRPEGSVSTLKIQRTERGDSAVYLCASSSTSGDDTQYFGPGTRLTVL.